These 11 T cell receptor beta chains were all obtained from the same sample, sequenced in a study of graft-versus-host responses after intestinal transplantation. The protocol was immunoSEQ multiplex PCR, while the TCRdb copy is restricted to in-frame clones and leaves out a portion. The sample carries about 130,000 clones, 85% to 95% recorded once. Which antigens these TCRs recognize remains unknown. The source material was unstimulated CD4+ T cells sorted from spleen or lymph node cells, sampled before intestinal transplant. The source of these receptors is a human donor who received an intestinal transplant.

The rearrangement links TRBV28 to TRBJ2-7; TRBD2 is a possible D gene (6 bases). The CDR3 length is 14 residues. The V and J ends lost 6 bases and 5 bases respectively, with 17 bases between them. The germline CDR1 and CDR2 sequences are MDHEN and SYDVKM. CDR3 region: CASSSAGMRDEQYF. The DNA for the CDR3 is TGTGCCAGCAGCTCTGCGGGAATGCGGGACGAGCAGTACTTC.

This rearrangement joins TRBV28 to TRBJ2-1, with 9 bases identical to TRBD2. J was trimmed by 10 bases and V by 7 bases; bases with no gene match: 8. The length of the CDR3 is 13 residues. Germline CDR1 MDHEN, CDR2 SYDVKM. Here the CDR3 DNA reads TGTGCCAGCATGGGTAGCGGGAGTCCCGAGCAGTTCTTC. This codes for CASMGSGSPEQFF.

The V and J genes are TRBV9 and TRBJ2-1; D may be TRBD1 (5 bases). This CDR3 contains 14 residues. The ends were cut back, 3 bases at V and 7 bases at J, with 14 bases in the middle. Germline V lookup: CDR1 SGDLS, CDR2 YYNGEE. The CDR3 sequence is CASSEQPRGNEQFF. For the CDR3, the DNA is TGTGCCAGCAGCGAACAACCTAGGGGTAATGAGCAGTTCTTC.

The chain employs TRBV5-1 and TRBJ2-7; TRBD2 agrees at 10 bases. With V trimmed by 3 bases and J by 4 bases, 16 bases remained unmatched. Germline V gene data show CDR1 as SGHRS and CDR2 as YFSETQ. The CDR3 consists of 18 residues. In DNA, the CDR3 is TGCGCCAGCAGCTACTCAATTACACCGACTAGCGGGTCATACGAGCAGTACTTC. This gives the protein CASSYSITPTSGSYEQYF.

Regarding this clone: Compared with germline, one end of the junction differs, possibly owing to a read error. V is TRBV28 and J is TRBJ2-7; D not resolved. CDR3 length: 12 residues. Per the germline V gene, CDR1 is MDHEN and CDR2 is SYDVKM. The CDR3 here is CASSVWPYEQYF. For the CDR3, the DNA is TGTGCCAGCAGTGTATGGCCCTACGAGCAGTACTTC.

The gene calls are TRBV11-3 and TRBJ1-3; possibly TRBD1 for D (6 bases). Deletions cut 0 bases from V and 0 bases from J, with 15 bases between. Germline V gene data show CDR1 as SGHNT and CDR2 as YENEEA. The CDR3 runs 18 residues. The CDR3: CASSLEGGTSTSGNTIYF. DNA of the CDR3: TGTGCCAGCAGCTTAGAAGGGGGGACCTCCACCTCTGGAAACACCATATATTTT. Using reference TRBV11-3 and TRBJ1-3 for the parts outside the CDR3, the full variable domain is EAGVVQSPRYKIIEKKQPVAFWCNPISGHNTLYWYLQNLGQGPELLIRYENEEAVDDSQLPKDRFSAERLKGVDSTLKIQPAELGDSAVYLCASSLEGGTSTSGNTIYFGEGSWLTVV.

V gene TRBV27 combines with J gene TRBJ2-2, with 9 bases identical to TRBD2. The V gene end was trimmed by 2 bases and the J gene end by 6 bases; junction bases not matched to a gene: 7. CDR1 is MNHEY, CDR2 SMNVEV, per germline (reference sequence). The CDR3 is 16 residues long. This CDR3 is CASSLAGLASAGELFF. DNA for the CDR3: TGTGCCAGCAGTTTAGCCGGACTAGCGTCTGCCGGGGAGCTGTTTTTT.

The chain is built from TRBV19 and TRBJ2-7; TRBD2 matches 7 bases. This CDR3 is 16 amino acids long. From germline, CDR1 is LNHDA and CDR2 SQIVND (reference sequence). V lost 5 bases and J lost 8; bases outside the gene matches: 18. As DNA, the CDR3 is TGTGCCAGTAGTTCCGCGGTAGCGGGTTTTCTTACCCAGCAGTACTTC. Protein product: CASSSAVAGFLTQQYF.

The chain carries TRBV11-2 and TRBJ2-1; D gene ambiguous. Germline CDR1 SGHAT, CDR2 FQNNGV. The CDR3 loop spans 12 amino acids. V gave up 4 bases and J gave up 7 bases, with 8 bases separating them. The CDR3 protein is CASSSYGNEQFF. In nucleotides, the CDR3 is TGTGCCAGCAGCTCCTATGGAAATGAGCAGTTCTTC.

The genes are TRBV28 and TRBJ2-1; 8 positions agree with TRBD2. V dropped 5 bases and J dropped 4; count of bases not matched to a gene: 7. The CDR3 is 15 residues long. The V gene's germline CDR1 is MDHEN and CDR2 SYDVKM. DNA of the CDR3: TGTGCCAGCAGTATACTAGCGGAGGCGTACAATGAGCAGTTCTTC. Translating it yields CASSILAEAYNEQFF.

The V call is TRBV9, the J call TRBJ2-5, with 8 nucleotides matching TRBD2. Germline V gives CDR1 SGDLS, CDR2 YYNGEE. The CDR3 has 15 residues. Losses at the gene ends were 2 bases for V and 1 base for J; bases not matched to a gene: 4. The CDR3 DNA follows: TGTGCCAGCAGCGTCGACGGGACTAGCCAAGAGACCCAGTACTTC. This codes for CASSVDGTSQETQYF.